The next 8 T cell receptor beta chains were all read from a single sample in a study of regulatory T cells. Study-level findings and limits: Hydrophobic residues at CDR3 positions 6 and 7 were enriched in conventional CD4+ T cells of CD3G-deficient patients.

The primer mix had 52 TRBV and 13 TRBJ primers. The assay was immunoSEQ multiplex PCR, and TCRdb's table has in-frame clones only and misses some. The sample carries fewer than 20,000 clones, around 84% recorded once. Their antigen targets remain unknown. Sequencing input: conventional CD4+ T cells sorted from blood. These receptors originate from a person aged 25 to 39 with CD3G deficiency.

The chain couples TRBV6-6 to TRBJ1-1; no firm D call. Trimming removed 0 bases at V and 5 bases at J, with 7 bases between. The CDR3 covers 13 residues. Germline V lookup: CDR1 MNHNY, CDR2 SVGAGI (reference sequence). CDR3 residues: CASSYSKATEAFF. The CDR3 nucleotides read TGTGCCAGCAGTTACTCGAAGGCGACTGAAGCTTTCTTT.

This chain connects TRBV7-2 to TRBJ2-3; D remains ambiguous. The germline V gene has CDR1 SGHTA and CDR2 FQGNSA. This CDR3 has 14 amino acids. V was clipped by 5 bases and J by 2 bases, with 11 bases between them. CDR3 residues: CASSPYRYTDTQYF. For the CDR3, the DNA is TGTGCCAGCAGCCCGTATAGGTACACAGATACGCAGTATTTT.

The CDR3 sequence: CAISLLAGATDTQYF. The DNA of the CDR3 is TGTGCCATCAGTCTTTTAGCGGGGGCCACAGATACGCAGTATTTT. The V gene is TRBV10-3, the J gene TRBJ2-3; TRBD2 matches at 9 bases. The CDR3 is 15 amino acids. V shed 5 bases and J 2 bases; nucleotides not matched to a gene: 5. The V gene's germline CDR1 is ENHRY and CDR2 SYGVKD.

This clone appeared once. The rearrangement joins TRBV28 to TRBJ2-3; D may be TRBD1 (6 bases). CDR1 and CDR2 (germline): MDHEN, SYDVKM. The V gene lost 6 bases and the J gene lost 5 bases, with 15 bases spanning the gap. The CDR3 has 14 residues. CDR3 DNA: TGTGCCAGCAGCCTGGGGGCAGTAGGAGATACGCAGTATTTT. Translating it yields CASSLGAVGDTQYF.

This chain uses TRBV19 with TRBJ2-1; TRBD1 aligns across 7 bases. Germline V gene sequence: CDR1 LNHDA, CDR2 SQIVND (reference sequence). The CDR3 spans 16 residues. The ends lost 5 bases at V and 6 bases at J; junction bases unmatched: 13. The CDR3 region has the DNA TGTGCCAGTAGTCGTTCAGGGGGAGACGATTTCAATGAGCAGTTCTTC. It translates to CASSRSGGDDFNEQFF.

The J gene is TRBJ2-1, the V gene TRBV7-9; TRBD2 matches at 7 bases. The V segment lost 2 bases and the J segment 5 bases; nucleotides outside the gene matches: 6. The CDR3 is 15 residues long. Per germline, CDR1 SEHNR and CDR2 FQNEAQ (reference sequence). The CDR3 loop is CASSLYGTKHNEQFF. The DNA for the CDR3 is TGTGCCAGCAGCTTATATGGGACTAAACACAATGAGCAGTTCTTC.

The V call is TRBV7-8, the J call TRBJ1-1; maybe TRBD1 (5 bases). Trimming cost V 0 bases and J 0 bases, with 8 bases left between them. In germline, CDR1 is SGHVS, CDR2 FQNEAQ. The CDR3 runs to 15 residues. DNA for the CDR3: TGTGCCAGCAGCTTAGCGGGGGGATTGAACACTGAAGCTTTCTTT. Protein: CASSLAGGLNTEAFF.

The chain combines TRBV6-6 with TRBJ1-6, with D possibly being TRBD1 (6 bases). V was clipped by 6 bases and J by 6 bases, with 12 bases between them. Germline CDR1 MNHNY, CDR2 SVGAGI (reference sequence). This CDR3 contains 14 residues. CDR3 bases: TGTGCCAGCAGGGCGGCAGGGGCTAATTCACCCCTCCACTTT. Translated: CASRAAGANSPLHF.